These T cell receptor beta chains were read from a single sample in a study of a mutant IDH1 vaccine in newly diagnosed glioma. Using immunoSEQ multiplex PCR, the repertoire was profiled, and TCRdb retains in-frame clones only, with some absent. Seen here are roughly 38,000 clones, 75% to 85% observed once, and the top ten hold about 9.1%. The source was PBMCs, collected from a glioma patient treated with radiotherapy, temozolomide or both. Receptors were obtained from a man between 35 and 55 years old with glioma. Some clones in this sample may be carry-over from other donors' samples. Both conserved end residues are part of each CDR3. The D gene is left open where the match is weak. A row's size may be missing; if present it is once, few, many or a size class.

TRBJ2-7 TRBV23-1 . TRBD1 CASSRGQGDYEQYF TGCGCCAGCAGTCGAGGACAGGGGGACTACGAGCAGTACTTC
TRBJ1-2 TRBV7-8 . . CASSLGLLSGYTF TGTGCCAGCAGCTTAGGGCTGCTCTCGGGCTACACCTTC
TRBJ1-2 TRBV6-1 . . CASTRGGVANYGYTF TGTGCCAGCACCAGAGGGGGGGTCGCTAACTATGGCTACACCTTC
TRBJ2-7 TRBV5-1 . TRBD2 CASRITSGGLSSSYEQYF TGCGCCAGCAGGATAACTAGCGGGGGGTTAAGTAGCTCCTACGAGCAGTACTTC
TRBJ2-2 TRBV7-8 . . CASLAPGELFF TGTGCCAGCCTAGCGCCCGGGGAGCTGTTTTTT
TRBJ2-7 TRBV29-1 once . CSVDGGGNEQYF TGCAGCGTTGATGGGGGGGGCAACGAGCAGTACTTC
TRBJ1-3 TRBV5-1 few . CASSLAGFSGNTIYF TGCGCCAGCAGCTTGGCGGGTTTCTCTGGAAACACCATATATTTT
TRBJ2-3 TRBV2 . . CASRMGFDTQYF TGTGCCAGCAGGATGGGCTTTGATACGCAGTATTTT
TRBJ2-1 TRBV7-3 . TRBD1 CASSLTGEIYNEQFF TGTGCCAGCAGTTTAACAGGGGAAATATACAATGAGCAGTTCTTC
TRBJ1-2 TRBV7-8 once TRBD1 CASSVGGQEYGYTF TGTGCCAGCAGCGTCGGGGGACAGGAATATGGCTACACCTTC
TRBJ1-4 TRBV4-3 once TRBD1 CASSQEYRGDEKLFF TGCGCCAGCAGCCAAGAGTACAGGGGGGATGAAAAACTGTTTTTT
TRBJ1-1 TRBV6-5 . . CASSYSRYTEAFF TGTGCCAGCAGTTACTCGAGGTACACTGAAGCTTTCTTT
TRBJ1-5 TRBV7-8 . . CASSLWDQPQHF TGTGCCAGCAGCTTGTGGGATCAGCCCCAGCATTTT
TRBJ1-5 TRBV19 . TRBD1 CASSNDRAVQPQHF TGTGCCAGTAGTAACGACAGGGCAGTTCAGCCCCAGCATTTT
TRBJ2-2 TRBV25-1 . . CASSSHPGGSSNTGELFF TGTGCCAGCAGTTCCCACCCTGGTGGGTCGTCGAACACCGGGGAGCTGTTTTTT
TRBJ2-3 TRBV6-4 . TRBD2 CASQLAVGTDTQYF TGTGCCAGCCAGCTAGCGGTGGGCACAGATACGCAGTATTTT
TRBJ1-3 TRBV7-2 . TRBD1 CASSLRGQLPGPGNTIYF TGTGCCAGCAGCTTGAGGGGGCAATTACCAGGGCCTGGAAACACCATATATTTT
TRBJ2-1 TRBV9 . TRBD2 CASSVAYGTSGNNEQFF TGTGCCAGCAGCGTAGCTTATGGGACTAGCGGTAACAATGAGCAGTTCTTC
TRBJ1-5 TRBV6-5 few TRBD1 CASTRDRNQPQHF TGTGCCAGCACTCGGGACAGAAATCAGCCCCAGCATTTT
TRBJ1-2 TRBV4-3 . . CASSQGGDYYGYTF TGCGCCAGCAGCCAAGGGGGCGATTACTATGGCTACACCTTC
TRBJ2-3 TRBV6-6 once . CASSYGGQRDTQYF TGTGCCAGCAGTTACGGGGGGCAGAGAGATACGCAGTATTTT
TRBJ1-6 TRBV28 . . CASNDIVLASNSPLHF TGTGCCAGCAACGACATAGTCCTGGCCTCCAATTCACCCCTCCACTTT
TRBJ2-1 TRBV11-2 . . CASSAYRVGEQFF TGTGCCAGCAGCGCGTACAGGGTAGGTGAGCAGTTCTTC
TRBJ2-1 TRBV18 . . CASSTYSYNEQFF TGTGCCAGCTCCACATACTCCTACAATGAGCAGTTCTTC
TRBJ2-4 TRBV7-2 few TRBD1 CASSLTGGINIQYF TGTGCCAGCAGCTTAACAGGGGGAATAAACATTCAGTACTTC
TRBJ1-2 TRBV5-6 . . CASSLWVFAEGYGYTF TGTGCCAGCAGCTTGTGGGTTTTCGCCGAGGGCTATGGCTACACCTTC
TRBJ2-7 TRBV10-3 . TRBD1 CAISDPGQTYEQYF TGTGCCATCAGTGACCCGGGACAGACCTACGAGCAGTACTTC
TRBJ1-4 TRBV16 few . CASTERGETNEKLFF TGTGCCAGCACCGAACGGGGGGAAACTAATGAAAAACTGTTTTTT
TRBJ1-1 TRBV27 . TRBD1 CASSLRGQGLDAFF TGTGCCAGCAGTTTAAGGGGACAGGGATTGGACGCTTTCTTT
TRBJ2-1 TRBV30 . . CAWSGVLSHEQFF TGTGCCTGGAGTGGGGTCTTGAGCCATGAGCAGTTCTTC
TRBJ1-1 TRBV4-1 once . CASSQGPRMSEAFF TGCGCCAGCAGCCAAGGGCCCCGGATGTCTGAAGCTTTCTTT
TRBJ1-1 TRBV7-8 . TRBD1 CASSLTGQGTEAFF TGTGCCAGCAGCTTAACGGGACAGGGAACTGAAGCTTTCTTT
TRBJ2-5 TRBV13 . . CASSAPPGEQYF TGTGCCAGCAGCGCCCCGCCAGGGGAGCAGTACTTC
TRBJ2-2 TRBV30 . . CAWGSTGELFF TGTGCCTGGGGGAGCACCGGGGAGCTGTTTTTT
TRBJ2-5 TRBV9 . . CASSGNQETQYF TGTGCCAGCAGCGGAAATCAAGAGACCCAGTACTTC
TRBJ1-4 TRBV6-5 . . CASSSGGTNEKLFF TGTGCCAGCAGTTCGGGAGGCACTAATGAAAAACTGTTTTTT
TRBJ2-7 TRBV4-1 . . CASSQAESSYEQYF TGCGCCAGCAGCCAAGCGGAGAGCTCCTACGAGCAGTACTTC
TRBJ2-1 TRBV4-1 . TRBD2 CASSSGTSGYNEQFF TGCGCCAGCAGCTCCGGGACTAGCGGGTACAATGAGCAGTTCTTC
TRBJ2-5 TRBV7-9 . . CASSSISGPQETQYF TGTGCCAGCAGCTCCATATCGGGCCCTCAAGAGACCCAGTACTTC
TRBJ2-1 TRBV14 . TRBD2 CASSLLPWASGGPGDEQFF TGTGCCAGCAGCCTCCTACCTTGGGCTAGCGGGGGCCCGGGGGATGAGCAGTTCTTC
TRBJ1-2 TRBV19 . TRBD1 CASSTVQGVYGCTF TGTGCCAGTAGTACCGTACAGGGGGTCTATGGCTGCACCTTC
TRBJ1-2 TRBV7-2 . TRBD1 CASSLGQDFYGYTF TGTGCCAGCAGCCTAGGACAGGATTTCTATGGCTACACCTTC
TRBJ1-2 TRBV9 . . CASSVVGVGYGYTF TGTGCCAGCAGCGTAGTGGGGGTGGGCTATGGCTACACCTTC
TRBJ1-6 TRBV7-2 . TRBD1 CASSSTGSSPLHF TGTGCCAGCAGCTCGACAGGGTCCTCACCCCTCCACTTT
TRBJ2-7 TRBV6-1 . TRBD2 CASSVNVLAGGTYEQYF TGTGCCAGCAGTGTCAACGTACTAGCGGGGGGGACCTACGAGCAGTACTTC
TRBJ1-1 TRBV6-5 . TRBD1 CASSPRQGATTEAFF TGTGCCAGCAGTCCTCGACAGGGGGCAACCACTGAAGCTTTCTTT
TRBJ2-1 TRBV7-9 . TRBD2 CASSDGGSYNEQFF TGTGCCAGCAGCGACGGGGGGTCCTACAATGAGCAGTTCTTC
TRBJ1-5 TRBV23-1 once . CASSRPLRPQHF TGCGCCAGCAGCCGACCCCTAAGGCCCCAGCATTTT
TRBJ1-5 TRBV6-6 once TRBD1 CASSYRTGEQPQHF TGTGCCAGCAGTTACAGGACAGGGGAACAGCCCCAGCATTTT
TRBJ2-7 TRBV10-3 . . CAISESSSEQYF TGTGCCATCAGTGAGTCGAGTTCGGAGCAGTACTTC
TRBJ2-2 TRBV6-6 . TRBD2 CASSYFSGDTGELFF TGTGCCAGCAGTTACTTCAGCGGGGACACCGGGGAGCTGTTTTTT